The 14 T cell receptor beta chains below all came from one sample that was sequenced in a study of human T cells and chemical hapten exposure. Time point in this sample: patch test 3, about 24 weeks after DPC sensitization. Treatment of the sample: therapeutic diphenylcyclopropenone sensitization with weekly scalp DPC. Blood, whole and unfractionated, served as the source for total RNA extraction. TCRdb ran MiXCR on the RACE reads and lists one entry per CDR3 protein. The sample consists of 30,000 to 40,000 distinct CDR3 sequences, 9.5% to 15% of them appearing once. The input for sequencing was whole blood, taken in connection with sensitization to the hapten diphenylcyclopropenone (DPC). These receptors all stem from a woman between 35 and 50 years old with alopecia areata. Some clones in this sample may be carry-over from other donors' samples.

This clonotype was detected ten times or more. The CDR3 sequence is CSTLAPLAGFQETQYF. Here the CDR3 DNA reads TGCAGTACCCTTGCCCCCCTAGCGGGGTTTCAAGAGACCCAGTACTTC. The chain combines TRBV20-1 with TRBJ2-5; 9 bases are a match to TRBD2. This CDR3 is 16 amino acids long. The V gene end was trimmed by 8 bases and the J gene end by 2 bases; junction bases not matched to a gene: 15. Germline CDR1 reads DFQATT; CDR2 reads SNEGSKA (reference sequence).

This clonotype was observed many times. J is TRBJ1-1 and V is TRBV4-3; maybe TRBD1 (6 bases). CDR1 is LGHNA and CDR2 is YSLEER in the germline V gene. The CDR3 runs 15 residues. Trimming cost V 0 bases and J 0 bases, with 8 bases left between them. This CDR3 reads CASSQDGQMNTEAFF. In DNA, the CDR3 is TGCGCCAGCAGCCAAGACGGACAGATGAACACTGAAGCTTTCTTT.

This rearrangement joins TRBV28 to TRBJ2-5, with D possibly matching TRBD2 (6 bases). V lost 8 bases and J lost 1, with 14 bases in between. The CDR3 is 14 residues long. Germline CDR1 reads MDHEN; CDR2 reads SYDVKM. The CDR3 here is CASVASGAQETQYF. The DNA of the CDR3 is TGTGCCAGCGTAGCATCGGGAGCCCAAGAGACCCAGTACTTC.

The rearrangement joins TRBV6-6 to TRBJ1-2; 7 positions match TRBD1. The V and J ends lost 0 bases and 3 bases, in that order; junction bases with no gene match: 4. The CDR3 sequence is 15 residues long. Germline loops: CDR1 MNHNY, CDR2 SVGAGI (reference sequence). The CDR3 region is CASSYSPGGDYGYTF. The CDR3 DNA follows: TGTGCCAGCAGTTACTCGCCAGGGGGGGACTATGGCTACACCTTC.

This clonotype was seen a few times. J is TRBJ1-6 and V is TRBV10-3; D unclear. The CDR3 has 12 amino acids. With 6 bases removed from V and 4 bases from J, the gap between germline ends came to 4 bases. Germline CDR1 ENHRY, CDR2 SYGVKD. The CDR3 reads CAISQYNSPLHF. The CDR3 region has the DNA TGTGCCATCAGCCAATATAATTCACCCCTCCACTTT.

The table lists this clonotype with a count of one. The V and J genes are TRBV3-1 and TRBJ2-2; the match to TRBD2 covers 12 bases. The CDR3 is 15 amino acids. With V trimmed by 4 bases and J by 7 bases, 4 bases remained unmatched. Per germline, CDR1 LGHDT and CDR2 YNNKEL (reference sequence). This CDR3 is CASSRLAGENGELFF. The CDR3 region has the DNA TGTGCCAGCAGCCGACTAGCGGGAGAGAACGGGGAGCTGTTTTTT.

This clonotype occurred many times. The rearrangement uses TRBV7-9 and TRBJ2-1; D is possibly TRBD1 or TRBD2 (5 bases each). Germline CDR1 SEHNR, CDR2 FQNEAQ (reference sequence). Trimming pared 4 bases from V and 8 bases from J, leaving 18 bases between. The CDR3 covers 15 residues. The CDR3 region is CASSYGTLFRDEQFF. Here the CDR3 DNA reads TGTGCCAGCAGCTACGGGACCCTCTTTAGAGATGAGCAGTTCTTC.

In its sample, this clonotype was seen a few times. The chain links TRBV19 to TRBJ1-6; D gene uncertain. The germline gives CDR1 LNHDA, CDR2 SQIVND (reference sequence). This CDR3 is 11 amino acids long. V was clipped by 7 bases and J by 13 bases, with 11 bases between them. Here the CDR3 reads CASTTVGPLHF. CDR3 DNA sequence: TGTGCCAGTACTACCGTGGGGCCCCTCCACTTT.

There are many counts of this clonotype. The chain combines TRBV15 with TRBJ1-5; D unresolved. Trimming cost V 0 bases and J 9 bases, with 6 bases left between them. The germline CDR1 and CDR2 sequences are LNHNV and YYDKDF (reference sequence). This CDR3 has 12 residues. CDR3 DNA sequence: TGTGCCACCAGCAGAGATAAACGGCCCCAGCATTTT. This encodes CATSRDKRPQHF.

The rearrangement links TRBV4-1 to TRBJ2-4; 10 bases agree with TRBD2. Trimming at V came to 5 bases and at J to 4 bases, leaving 14 bases not matched to a gene. Germline loops: CDR1 MGHRA, CDR2 YSYEKL. The CDR3 sequence is 18 residues long. The CDR3 sequence is CASSIRELAGAYKNIQYF. CDR3 sequence (DNA): TGCGCCAGCAGCATAAGAGAGCTAGCGGGAGCGTATAAAAACATTCAGTACTTC.

The J gene is TRBJ1-1, the V gene TRBV5-1; D is uncertain. The CDR3 has 12 residues. V was cut by 8 bases and J by 1 base, with 9 bases left in between. Looked up from germline, CDR1 is SGHRS and CDR2 is YFSETQ. In nucleotides, the CDR3 is TGCGCCAGTCAAATGGGGAACACTGAAGCTTTCTTT. Its protein product is CASQMGNTEAFF.

Only a few counts were recorded for this clonotype. V usage is TRBV30 and J usage is TRBJ1-1; D unresolved. Germline assignment: CDR1 GTSNPN and CDR2 SVGIG (reference sequence). The CDR3 is 13 residues long. V lost 8 bases, J lost 4 bases, and 17 bases lay in between. Here the CDR3 DNA reads TGTGCCACTACTCCGGGCCCCGGCACTGAAGCTTTCTTT. Translation gives CATTPGPGTEAFF. Full variable domain (remainder filled in from reference TRBV30 and TRBJ1-1): SQTIHQWPATLVQPVGSPLSLECTVEGTSNPNLYWYRQAAGRGLQLLFYSVGIGQISSEVPQNLSASRPQDRQFILSSKKLLLSDSGFYLCATTPGPGTEAFFGQGTRLTVV.

This clonotype was seen repeatedly, ten times or more. The gene calls are TRBV6-5 and TRBJ2-7; D might be TRBD1 or TRBD2, each matching 6 bases. V was cut by 4 bases and J by 3 bases, with 13 bases left in between. The CDR3 is 14 residues long. From germline, CDR1 is MNHEY and CDR2 SVGAGI. Here the CDR3 reads CASSSDSGRYEQYF. The CDR3, as DNA: TGTGCCAGCAGTTCGGACAGCGGGCGCTACGAGCAGTACTTC.

The chain has TRBV10-3 and TRBJ1-4; D may be TRBD1 (5 bases). The V gene lost 10 bases and the J gene lost 5 bases, with 14 bases spanning the gap. This CDR3 contains 13 residues. Germline V CDR1 and CDR2: ENHRY, SYGVKD. CDR3 loop: CATGTVNNEKLFF. The CDR3 coding sequence is TGTGCCACAGGGACGGTAAACAATGAAAAACTGTTTTTT.